What follows are 17 T cell receptor beta chains derived from one specimen sequenced in a study of cytomegalovirus exposure and HLA in healthy donors. The PCR contained 60 Vbeta and 13 Jbeta primers. Produced via immunoSEQ multiplex PCR; TCRdb's table is partial and in-frame only. The sample consists of more than 90,000 clones, roughly 73% of them appearing once. Material for sequencing was PBMCs. The receptors derive from a woman in her thirties in good health and CMV-seronegative.

The chain combines TRBV29-1 with TRBJ1-5; the D gene is possibly TRBD1 (6 bases). Germline V lookup: CDR1 SQVTM, CDR2 ANQGSEA. V lost 4 bases and J 6 bases, leaving 13 bases between the germline ends. CDR3 length: 13 residues. For the CDR3, the DNA is TGCAGCGTTGGTTGGGGCAGGGGTCAGCCCCAGCATTTT. Protein sequence: CSVGWGRGQPQHF. Variable domain in full (rest from reference TRBV29-1 and TRBJ1-5): SAVISQKPSRDICQRGTSLTIQCQVDSQVTMMFWYRQQPGQSLTLIATANQGSEATYESGFVIDKFPISRPNLTFSTLTVSNMSPEDSSIYLCSVGWGRGQPQHFGDGTRLSIL.

CDR3 DNA sequence: TGCGCCAGCAGCTTGGTTACAGGCCCGAACACTGAAGCTTTCTTT. Protein: CASSLVTGPNTEAFF. V and J are TRBV5-1 and TRBJ1-1; D may be TRBD1 (5 bases). Trimming cost V 0 bases and J 1 base, with 10 bases left between them. The CDR3 contains 15 residues. The germline V gene encodes CDR1 SGHRS and CDR2 YFSETQ.

The CDR3 sequence is CASSVGSGGANEQFF. The DNA for the CDR3 is TGTGCCAGCAGCGTAGGTAGCGGGGGGGCTAATGAGCAGTTCTTC. The chain employs TRBV9 and TRBJ2-1, with 11 bases fitting TRBD2. This CDR3 contains 15 residues. V lost 0 bases to trimming and J lost 7 bases; unmatched junction nucleotides: 3. CDR1 SGDLS and CDR2 YYNGEE come from the germline V gene. Combining the CDR3 with reference TRBV9 and TRBJ2-1 gives the whole variable domain DSGVTQTPKHLITATGQRVTLRCSPRSGDLSVYWYQQSLDQGLQFLIQYYNGEERAKGNILERFSAQQFPDLHSELNLSSLELGDSALYFCASSVGSGGANEQFFGPGTRLTVL.

The chain carries TRBV18 and TRBJ2-3; weak D call: TRBD2 (5 bases). V lost 2 bases and J 6 bases, leaving 15 bases between the germline ends. Germline assignment: CDR1 KGHSH and CDR2 LQKENI. The CDR3 covers 15 residues. The CDR3 sequence: CASSPRVGAMDTQYF. CDR3 DNA sequence: TGTGCCAGCTCACCAAGGGTGGGAGCGATGGATACGCAGTATTTT.

The chain links TRBV18 to TRBJ2-3, with 9 bases that match TRBD2. Germline lookup yields CDR1 KGHSH and CDR2 LQKENI. This CDR3 comprises 15 residues. J gave up 2 bases and V 4 bases, and 4 bases lay outside the gene matches. As DNA, the CDR3 is TGTGCCAGCTCACTACAGCGGGGGGACACAGATACGCAGTATTTT. Its protein is CASSLQRGDTDTQYF.

This sequence joins TRBV4-1 and TRBJ2-1; the match to TRBD2 covers 9 bases. The V segment lost 4 bases and the J segment 10 bases; nucleotides outside the gene matches: 17. Per the germline V gene, CDR1 is MGHRA and CDR2 is YSYEKL. The CDR3 is 17 residues long. This CDR3 is CASSPPSRSGRREEQFF. For the CDR3, the DNA is TGCGCCAGCAGCCCCCCTAGTCGGAGCGGGAGGCGGGAGGAGCAGTTCTTC.

V usage is TRBV28 and J usage is TRBJ2-7; D not certain. Trimming took 2 bases from V and 3 from J, leaving 8 bases between them. This CDR3 is 13 amino acids long. Germline assignment: CDR1 MDHEN and CDR2 SYDVKM. For the CDR3, the DNA is TGTGCCAGCAGTTTACGGCGGATCTACGAGCAGTACTTC. Encoded protein: CASSLRRIYEQYF.

This clone appeared a few times. The chain's CDR3 is CASSDPGTSTYEQYF. In nucleotides, the CDR3 is TGCGCCAGCAGTGATCCCGGGACTAGCACGTACGAGCAGTACTTC. The chain uses TRBV10-2 and TRBJ2-7; 9 bases align to TRBD2. Germline loops: CDR1 WSHSY, CDR2 SAAADI. The CDR3 is made up of 15 amino acids. With V trimmed by 3 bases and J by 4 bases, 7 bases remained unmatched.

The CDR3: CASSPVGQAGASETQYF. DNA for the CDR3: TGTGCCAGCTCACCGGTAGGACAGGCTGGGGCGAGCGAGACCCAGTACTTC. The chain joins TRBV18 to TRBJ2-5; 7 bases align to TRBD1. The V and J ends lost 3 bases and 5 bases, in that order; junction bases with no gene match: 15. The CDR3 is made up of 17 amino acids. Per the germline V gene, CDR1 is KGHSH and CDR2 is LQKENI.

The rearrangement links TRBV14 to TRBJ1-1; the D is unclear. Germline assignment: CDR1 SGHDN and CDR2 FVKESK. The CDR3 spans 13 residues. The V end was cut by 4 bases, the J end by 6 bases, with 12 bases between. This CDR3 reads CASSLLRESEAFF. For the CDR3, the DNA is TGTGCCAGCAGCCTGTTGCGGGAGTCTGAAGCTTTCTTT.

V is TRBV7-9 and J is TRBJ1-2; no clear D. V was clipped by 1 base and J by 8 bases, with 8 bases between them. This CDR3 region has 12 residues. In germline, CDR1 is SEHNR, CDR2 FQNEAQ (reference sequence). The CDR3 region is CASSLVITGYTF. The CDR3 bases are TGTGCCAGCAGCTTAGTGATTACAGGCTACACCTTC.

This clone came up a few times. The chain couples TRBV30 to TRBJ1-5; no firm D call. V gave up 0 bases and J gave up 4 bases, with 7 bases separating them. This CDR3 has 13 amino acids. Looked up from germline, CDR1 is GTSNPN and CDR2 is SVGIG (reference sequence). The CDR3 sequence is CAWSVHPNQPQHF. Here the CDR3 DNA reads TGTGCCTGGAGTGTACATCCTAATCAGCCCCAGCATTTT.

V gene TRBV10-1 combines with J gene TRBJ2-1; a weak D match, TRBD1 (6 bases). The CDR3 loop spans 14 amino acids. Germline lookup yields CDR1 WNHNN and CDR2 SYGVQD (reference sequence). The V end was cut by 0 bases, the J end by 8 bases, with 11 bases between. In DNA, the CDR3 is TGCGCCAGCAGTGAGTCGTCAGGGGTGCATGAGCAGTTCTTC. It is translated as CASSESSGVHEQFF.

V usage is TRBV30 and J usage is TRBJ1-6; D is possibly TRBD1 (5 bases). CDR1 is GTSNPN and CDR2 is SVGIG in the germline V gene (reference sequence). The CDR3 spans 13 residues. Trimming took 3 bases from V and 6 from J, leaving 9 bases between them. CDR3 sequence reads: CAWRQGPNSPLHF. CDR3 DNA: TGTGCCTGGAGGCAGGGCCCTAATTCACCCCTCCACTTT.

The J gene is TRBJ2-1, the V gene TRBV9; possibly TRBD2 for D (6 bases). Germline-derived CDR1 and CDR2 are SGDLS and YYNGEE. Trimming took 0 bases from V and 4 from J, leaving 8 bases between them. CDR3 length: 14 residues. CDR3 sequence: CASSVEGRYNEQFF. CDR3 DNA sequence: TGTGCCAGCAGCGTAGAGGGGAGGTACAATGAGCAGTTCTTC.

The chain combines TRBV19 with TRBJ1-3; D call uncertain. V lost 6 bases and J lost 0, with 6 bases in between. Germline assignment: CDR1 LNHDA and CDR2 SQIVND (reference sequence). The CDR3 loop spans 13 amino acids. The CDR3 protein is CASRDFSGNTIYF. The CDR3, as DNA: TGTGCCAGTAGAGACTTCTCTGGAAACACCATATATTTT. The full variable domain, completed using reference TRBV19 and TRBJ1-3, is DGGITQSPKYLFRKEGQNVTLSCEQNLNHDAMYWYRQDPGQGLRLIYYSQIVNDFQKGDIAEGYSVSREKKESFPLTVTSAQKNPTAFYLCASRDFSGNTIYFGEGSWLTVV.

V is TRBV5-6 and J is TRBJ1-1, with D uncertain. Per germline, CDR1 SGHDT and CDR2 YYEEEE. This CDR3 spans 16 amino acids. Deletions cut 3 bases from V and 2 bases from J, with 17 bases between. In nucleotides, the CDR3 is TGTGCCAGCAGCTCTACCCTGGGCAGCCTAAACACTGAAGCTTTCTTT. Its protein product is CASSSTLGSLNTEAFF.